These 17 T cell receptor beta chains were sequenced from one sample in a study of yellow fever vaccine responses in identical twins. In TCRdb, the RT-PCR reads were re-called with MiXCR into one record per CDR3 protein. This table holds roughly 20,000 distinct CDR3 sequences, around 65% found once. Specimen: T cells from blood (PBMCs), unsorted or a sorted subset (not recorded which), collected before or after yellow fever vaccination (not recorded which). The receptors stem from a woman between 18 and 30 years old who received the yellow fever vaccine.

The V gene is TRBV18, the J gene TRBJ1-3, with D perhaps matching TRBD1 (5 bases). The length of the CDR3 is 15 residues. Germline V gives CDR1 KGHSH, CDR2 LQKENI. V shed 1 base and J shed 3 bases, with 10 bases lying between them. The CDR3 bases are TGTGCCAGCTCACCACGGGGGATCTTTGGAAACACCATATATTTT. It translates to CASSPRGIFGNTIYF.

In DNA form, the CDR3 reads TGCGCCAGCAGCTGGGGAGGAAGGACTAGCGGGATACATTCCTACGAGCAGTACTTC. Its translation: CASSWGGRTSGIHSYEQYF. J is TRBJ2-7 and V is TRBV5-1, with 12 bases lining up with TRBD2. The CDR3 runs 19 residues. V lost 3 bases and J lost 1; bases outside the gene matches: 14. Germline loops: CDR1 SGHRS, CDR2 YFSETQ.

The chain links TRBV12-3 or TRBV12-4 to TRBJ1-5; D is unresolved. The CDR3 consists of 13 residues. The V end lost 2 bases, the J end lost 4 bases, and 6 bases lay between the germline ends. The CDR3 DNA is TGTGCCAGCAGTTTAAGGCCTAATCAGCCCCAGCATTTT. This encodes CASSLRPNQPQHF.

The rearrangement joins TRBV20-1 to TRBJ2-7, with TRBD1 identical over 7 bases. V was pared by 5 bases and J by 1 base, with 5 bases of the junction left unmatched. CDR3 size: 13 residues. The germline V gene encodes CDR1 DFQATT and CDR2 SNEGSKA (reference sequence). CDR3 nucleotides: TGCAGTGCTGTTCGACAGGGATCCTACGAGCAGTACGTC. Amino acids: CSAVRQGSYEQYV.

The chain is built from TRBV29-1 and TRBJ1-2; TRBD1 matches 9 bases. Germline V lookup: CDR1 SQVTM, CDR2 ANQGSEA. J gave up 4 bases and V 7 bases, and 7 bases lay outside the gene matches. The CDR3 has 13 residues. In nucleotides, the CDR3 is TGCAGCGGATCGGACAGGGGCGGCTATGGCTACACCTTC. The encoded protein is CSGSDRGGYGYTF. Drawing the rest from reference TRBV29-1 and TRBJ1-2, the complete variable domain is SAVISQKPSRDICQRGTSLTIQCQVDSQVTMMFWYRQQPGQSLTLIATANQGSEATYESGFVIDKFPISRPNLTFSTLTVSNMSPEDSSIYLCSGSDRGGYGYTFGSGTRLTVV.

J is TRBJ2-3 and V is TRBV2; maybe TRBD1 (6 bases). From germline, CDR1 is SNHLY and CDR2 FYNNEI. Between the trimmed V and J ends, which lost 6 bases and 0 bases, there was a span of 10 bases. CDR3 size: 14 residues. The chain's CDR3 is CASRGAVSTDTQYF. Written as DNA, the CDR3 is TGTGCCAGCAGGGGGGCTGTAAGCACAGATACGCAGTATTTT.

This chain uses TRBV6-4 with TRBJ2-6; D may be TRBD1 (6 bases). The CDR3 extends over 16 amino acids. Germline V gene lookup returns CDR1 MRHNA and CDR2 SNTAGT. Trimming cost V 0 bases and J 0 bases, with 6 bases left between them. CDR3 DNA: TGTGCCAGCAGTGACTCAGGGGGCTCTGGGGCCAACGTCCTGACTTTC. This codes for CASSDSGGSGANVLTF.

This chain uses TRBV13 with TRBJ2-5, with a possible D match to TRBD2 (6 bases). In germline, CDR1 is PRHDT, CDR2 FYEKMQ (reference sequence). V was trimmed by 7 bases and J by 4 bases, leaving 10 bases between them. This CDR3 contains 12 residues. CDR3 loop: CASTAGGETQYF. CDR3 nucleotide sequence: TGTGCCAGCACGGCCGGGGGAGAGACCCAGTACTTC. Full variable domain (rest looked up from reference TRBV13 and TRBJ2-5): AAGVIQSPRHLIKEKRETATLKCYPIPRHDTVYWYQQGPGQDPQFLISFYEKMQSDKGSIPDRFSAQQFSDYHSELNMSSLELGDSALYFCASTAGGETQYFGPGTRLLVL.

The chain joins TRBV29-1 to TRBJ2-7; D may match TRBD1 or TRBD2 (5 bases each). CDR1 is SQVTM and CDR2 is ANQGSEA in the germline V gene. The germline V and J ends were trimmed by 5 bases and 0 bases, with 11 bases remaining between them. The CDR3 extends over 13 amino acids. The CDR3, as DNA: TGCAGCGTTCCTGACGGGACCTCCTACGAGCAGTACTTC. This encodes CSVPDGTSYEQYF.

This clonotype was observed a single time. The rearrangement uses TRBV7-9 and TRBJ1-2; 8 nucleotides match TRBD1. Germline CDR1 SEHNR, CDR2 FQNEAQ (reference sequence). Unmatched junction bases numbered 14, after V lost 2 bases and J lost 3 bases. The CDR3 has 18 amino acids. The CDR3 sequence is CASSLNPPQGERDYGYTF. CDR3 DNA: TGTGCCAGCAGCTTAAACCCTCCACAGGGGGAGAGGGACTATGGCTACACCTTC.

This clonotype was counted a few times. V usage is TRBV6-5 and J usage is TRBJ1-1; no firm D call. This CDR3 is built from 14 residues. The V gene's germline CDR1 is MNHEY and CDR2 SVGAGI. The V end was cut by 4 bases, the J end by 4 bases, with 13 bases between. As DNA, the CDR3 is TGTGCCAGCAGTTCTTCCGGGAGCGGCACTGAAGCTTTCTTT. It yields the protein CASSSSGSGTEAFF.

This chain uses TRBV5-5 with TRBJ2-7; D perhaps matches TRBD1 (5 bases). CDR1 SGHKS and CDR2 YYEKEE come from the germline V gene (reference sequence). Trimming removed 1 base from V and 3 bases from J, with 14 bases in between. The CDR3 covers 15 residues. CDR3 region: CASSLPAIGDYEQYF. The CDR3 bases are TGTGCCAGCAGCTTGCCCGCGATAGGGGACTACGAGCAGTACTTC.

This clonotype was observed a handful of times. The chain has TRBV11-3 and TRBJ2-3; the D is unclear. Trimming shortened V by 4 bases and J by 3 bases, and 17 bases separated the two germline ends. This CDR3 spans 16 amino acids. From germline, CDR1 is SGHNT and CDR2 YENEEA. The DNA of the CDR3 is TGTGCCAGCAGCTCCCCAGAGAGGAAGGGTACAGATACGCAGTATTTT. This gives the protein CASSSPERKGTDTQYF. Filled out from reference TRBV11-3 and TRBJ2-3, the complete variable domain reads EAGVVQSPRYKIIEKKQPVAFWCNPISGHNTLYWYLQNLGQGPELLIRYENEEAVDDSQLPKDRFSAERLKGVDSTLKIQPAELGDSAVYLCASSSPERKGTDTQYFGPGTRLTVL.

DNA for the CDR3: TGTGCCAGCAGCTTAGTACAGAACTATGGCTACACCTTC. Translated: CASSLVQNYGYTF. The J gene is TRBJ1-2, the V gene TRBV11-1; D gene ambiguous. V lost 1 base to trimming and J lost 2 bases, with 5 bases between them. The germline gives CDR1 SGHAT, CDR2 FQDESV (reference sequence). The CDR3 has 13 amino acids.

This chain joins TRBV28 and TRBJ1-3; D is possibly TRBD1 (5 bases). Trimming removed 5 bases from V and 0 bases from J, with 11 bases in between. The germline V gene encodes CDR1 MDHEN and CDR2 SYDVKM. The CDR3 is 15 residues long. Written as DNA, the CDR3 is TGTGCCAGCAGTGCTCCGACAGACTCTGGAAACACCATATATTTT. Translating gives CASSAPTDSGNTIYF.

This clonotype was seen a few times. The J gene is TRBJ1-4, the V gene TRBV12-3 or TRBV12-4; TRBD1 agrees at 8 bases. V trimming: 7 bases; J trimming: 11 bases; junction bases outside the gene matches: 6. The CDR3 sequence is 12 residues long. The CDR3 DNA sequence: TGTGCCAGCAATCAACAGGGGGGGAAACTGTTTTTT. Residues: CASNQQGGKLFF.

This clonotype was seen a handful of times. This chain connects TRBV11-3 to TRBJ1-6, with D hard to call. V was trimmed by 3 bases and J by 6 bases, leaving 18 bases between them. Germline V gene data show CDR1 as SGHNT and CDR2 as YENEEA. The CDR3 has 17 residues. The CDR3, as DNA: TGTGCCAGCAGCTTTGGGCGGGCTTACTACCTTAATTCACCCCTCCACTTT. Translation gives CASSFGRAYYLNSPLHF.